The 10 T cell receptor beta chains below come from one sample, sequenced in a study of blood T cell repertoires in COVID-19. The repertoire was sequenced with immunoSEQ multiplex PCR; TCRdb's copy has only in-frame clones and lacks some. The data hold about 64,000 clones, with around 73% observed a single time. Sequenced sample: peripheral blood. These receptors came from a man between 60 and 75 years old with COVID-19, enrolled during active disease.

This clone was seen only a few times. This chain connects TRBV30 to TRBJ2-7; possibly TRBD2 for D (5 bases). This CDR3 spans 12 amino acids. Deletions cut 2 bases from V and 2 bases from J, with 7 bases between. CDR1 is GTSNPN, CDR2 SVGIG, per germline (reference sequence). The CDR3 nucleotides read TGTGCCTGGAGTCGGCGGGCCTACGAGCAGTACTTC. Translating gives CAWSRRAYEQYF.

The J gene is TRBJ2-7, the V gene TRBV11-3; D is unclear. V shed 5 bases and J shed 6 bases, with 8 bases lying between them. The CDR3 sequence is 11 residues long. The V gene's germline CDR1 is SGHNT and CDR2 YENEEA. The CDR3 protein is CASSTGSEQYF. The CDR3 bases are TGTGCCAGCAGCACTGGTAGCGAGCAGTACTTC.

The chain recombines TRBV9 with TRBJ2-5, with D unresolved. V was cut by 4 bases and J by 4 bases, with 14 bases left in between. Germline V lookup: CDR1 SGDLS, CDR2 YYNGEE. The CDR3 loop spans 14 amino acids. The CDR3 spells CASSPRPTGETQYF. CDR3 DNA sequence: TGTGCCAGCAGCCCGAGACCAACGGGAGAGACCCAGTACTTC.

V usage is TRBV7-3 and J usage is TRBJ2-1, with D possibly matching TRBD1 (5 bases). The CDR3 has 15 residues. Germline loops: CDR1 SGHTA, CDR2 FQGTGA. Trimming took off 5 bases at V and 1 base at J, with 12 bases between the two ends. The CDR3 loop reads CASSPNQGSYNEQFF. Written as DNA, the CDR3 is TGTGCCAGCAGCCCTAATCAGGGATCCTACAATGAGCAGTTCTTC.

The genes are TRBV30 and TRBJ1-1; possible D gene TRBD1, 5 bases. Germline CDR1 reads GTSNPN; CDR2 reads SVGIG (reference sequence). This CDR3 spans 12 amino acids. Between the trimmed V and J ends, which lost 0 bases and 9 bases, there was a span of 11 bases. The CDR3 DNA reads TGTGCCTGGAGTGTACTCGGGGGGAAAGCTTTCTTT. Translation gives CAWSVLGGKAFF.

The chain links TRBV7-9 to TRBJ2-2; possibly TRBD2 for D (5 bases). The CDR3 has 17 amino acids. From germline, CDR1 is SEHNR and CDR2 FQNEAQ (reference sequence). V shed 1 base and J shed 6 bases, with 18 bases lying between them. The CDR3 protein is CASSLDWKKGGSGELFF. The CDR3 DNA sequence: TGTGCCAGCAGCTTAGATTGGAAAAAGGGCGGGTCCGGGGAGCTGTTTTTT.

This clone was detected once. The rearrangement uses TRBV4-1 and TRBJ2-3; a weak D match, TRBD2 (5 bases). This CDR3 comprises 14 residues. With 4 bases removed from V and 5 bases from J, the gap between germline ends came to 13 bases. Germline V gene data show CDR1 as MGHRA and CDR2 as YSYEKL. CDR3 amino acids: CASSPVTRGDTQYF. In DNA form, the CDR3 reads TGCGCCAGCAGCCCAGTTACTCGGGGAGATACGCAGTATTTT.

V gene TRBV28 combines with J gene TRBJ2-5, with TRBD1 as a possible D gene (6 bases). Trimming removed 6 bases at V and 5 bases at J, with 13 bases between. Germline assignment: CDR1 MDHEN and CDR2 SYDVKM. The CDR3 consists of 13 residues. CDR3 residues: CASRKQGVETQYF. The CDR3 DNA follows: TGTGCCAGCAGAAAACAGGGTGTGGAGACCCAGTACTTC.

The V call is TRBV10-3, the J call TRBJ1-1; D not resolved. Trimming took off 3 bases at V and 7 bases at J, with 6 bases between the two ends. From germline, CDR1 is ENHRY and CDR2 SYGVKD. The CDR3 is made up of 11 amino acids. DNA of the CDR3: TGTGCCATCAGTGACAGTCATGAAGCTTTCTTT. Translated: CAISDSHEAFF.

V and J are TRBV19 and TRBJ1-5; 9 nucleotides match TRBD1. Germline V lookup: CDR1 LNHDA, CDR2 SQIVND (reference sequence). This CDR3 contains 13 residues. V lost 10 bases, J lost 5 bases, and 6 bases stayed unmatched. CDR3 DNA sequence: TGTGCCACCCGCGACAGGGGGGATCAGCCCCAGCATTTT. Translation: CATRDRGDQPQHF. Drawing the rest from reference TRBV19 and TRBJ1-5, the complete variable domain is DGGITQSPKYLFRKEGQNVTLSCEQNLNHDAMYWYRQDPGQGLRLIYYSQIVNDFQKGDIAEGYSVSREKKESFPLTVTSAQKNPTAFYLCATRDRGDQPQHFGDGTRLSIL.